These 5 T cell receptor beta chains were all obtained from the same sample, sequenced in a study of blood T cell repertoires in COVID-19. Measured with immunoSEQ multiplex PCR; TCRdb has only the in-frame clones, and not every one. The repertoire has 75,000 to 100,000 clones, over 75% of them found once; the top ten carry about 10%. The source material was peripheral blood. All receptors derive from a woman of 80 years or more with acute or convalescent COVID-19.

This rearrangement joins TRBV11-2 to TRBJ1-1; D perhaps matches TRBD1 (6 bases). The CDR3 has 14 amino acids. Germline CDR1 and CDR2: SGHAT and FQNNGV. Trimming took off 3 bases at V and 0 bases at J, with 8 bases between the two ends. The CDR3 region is CASSFGQLNTEAFF. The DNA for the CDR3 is TGTGCCAGCAGCTTCGGACAGCTGAACACTGAAGCTTTCTTT.

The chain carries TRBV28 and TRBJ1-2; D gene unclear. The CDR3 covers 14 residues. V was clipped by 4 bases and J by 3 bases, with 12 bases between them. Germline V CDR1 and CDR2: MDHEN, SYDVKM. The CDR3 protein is CASSSSTSHYGYTF. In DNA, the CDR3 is TGTGCCAGCAGTTCTTCTACGTCCCACTATGGCTACACCTTC.

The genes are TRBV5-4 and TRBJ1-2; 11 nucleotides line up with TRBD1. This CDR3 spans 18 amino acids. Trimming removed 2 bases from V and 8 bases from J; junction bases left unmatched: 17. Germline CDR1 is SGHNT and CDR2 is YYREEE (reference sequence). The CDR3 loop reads CASSFSSWTGGASSGYTF. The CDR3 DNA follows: TGTGCCAGCAGCTTCTCATCCTGGACAGGGGGCGCGTCATCGGGCTACACCTTC.

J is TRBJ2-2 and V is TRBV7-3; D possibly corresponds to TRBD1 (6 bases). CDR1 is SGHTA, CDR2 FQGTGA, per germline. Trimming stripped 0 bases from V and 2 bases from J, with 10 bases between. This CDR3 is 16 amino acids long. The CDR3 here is CASSLTGGQNTGELFF. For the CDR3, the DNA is TGTGCCAGCAGCTTAACAGGGGGACAAAACACCGGGGAGCTGTTTTTT.

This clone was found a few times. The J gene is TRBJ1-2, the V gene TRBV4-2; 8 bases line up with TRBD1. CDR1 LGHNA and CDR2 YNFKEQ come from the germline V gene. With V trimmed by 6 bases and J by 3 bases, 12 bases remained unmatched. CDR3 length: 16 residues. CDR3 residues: CASSNTPGQVDYGYTF. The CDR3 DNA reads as TGTGCCAGCAGTAACACTCCGGGACAGGTAGACTATGGCTACACCTTC.